The 30 T cell receptor beta chains listed next were all sequenced from one sample in a study of CXCR3-negative and CXCR3-positive naive CD8 T cells. Study-wide findings and caveats: Comparison of naive cells showed more hydrophobic TRB CDR3s in CXCR3-positive than in CXCR3-negative naive cells.

No antigen has been assigned to these receptors. Through 5' RACE with UMI labels, the TRB cDNA libraries were prepared. No DNA is given; TCRdb re-called the 5' RACE reads and lists each CDR3 protein once. The sample table includes around 60,000 distinct CDR3 sequences. The sequenced material came from naive CXCR3+ CD8+ T cells from blood. The subset: CD45RO-CCR7+CD27+CD95- naive CD8+ T cells expressing CXCR3 (TNR3+). The receptors were sampled from a human donor in good health. Some clones in this sample may be carry-over from other donors' samples.

V and J are TRBV6-5 and TRBJ2-3; TCRdb designates TRBD2, a call that cannot be tested without DNA. The length of the CDR3 is 18 residues. Germline CDR1 is MNHEY and CDR2 is SVGAGI. CDR3 region: CASSYSRTSGGDTDTQYF.

CDR3 region: CASSLVSTNTEAFF. The chain joins TRBV7-9 to TRBJ1-1. The CDR3 is 14 residues long. The V gene's germline CDR1 is SEHNR and CDR2 FQNEAQ (reference sequence). Full variable domain (outside the CDR3, taken from reference TRBV7-9 and TRBJ1-1): DTGVSQNPRHKITKRGQNVTFRCDPISEHNRLYWYRQTLGQGPEFLTYFQNEAQLEKSRLLSDRFSAERPKGSFSTLEIQRTEQGDSAMYLCASSLVSTNTEAFFGQGTRLTVV.

This chain links TRBV25-1 with TRBJ1-2; the D gene TCRdb calls, TRBD1, cannot be checked with no DNA. CDR1 is MGHDK and CDR2 is SYGVNS in the germline V gene. The CDR3 covers 14 residues. CDR3 residues: CASSEWDRGNGYTF.

The rearrangement joins TRBV4-3 to TRBJ2-7. Germline V lookup: CDR1 LGHNA, CDR2 YSLEER. The CDR3 is 14 amino acids. The CDR3 loop is CASSQGAGRYEQYF.

V is TRBV7-6 and J is TRBJ2-7; the D call of TRBD1 rests on TCRdb alone, since no DNA is present to check it. The CDR3 has 14 residues. The germline V gene encodes CDR1 SGHVS and CDR2 FNYEAQ. The CDR3 reads CASSLPDRGYEQYF.

The CDR3 spells CASSYRSGELFF. This chain joins TRBV7-3 and TRBJ2-2. This CDR3 contains 12 residues. Looked up from germline, CDR1 is SGHTA and CDR2 is FQGTGA.

The chain carries TRBV27 and TRBJ1-1; TCRdb's D call of TRBD1 is untestable without DNA. The CDR3 spans 14 residues. The V gene's germline CDR1 is MNHEY and CDR2 SMNVEV (reference sequence). CDR3: CASSRTGGNTEAFF.

V gene TRBV12-3 or TRBV12-4 combines with J gene TRBJ1-1. CDR3 size: 13 residues. The CDR3 is CASSLGLGTEAFF.

J is TRBJ2-7 and V is TRBV2; TCRdb's assignment of TRBD2 cannot be checked, as there is no DNA. CDR3 length: 16 residues. Germline CDR1 SNHLY, CDR2 FYNNEI. The chain's CDR3 is CASSEAGGQSPYEQYF.

This rearrangement joins TRBV6-2 or TRBV6-3 to TRBJ2-1; the TCRdb call, TRBD2, lacks DNA for checking. There are 21 residues in the CDR3. Germline V gene data show CDR1 as MNHEY and CDR2 as SVGEGT. Here the CDR3 reads CASSYSQGYIAGGRIVNEQFF.

The CDR3 loop is CASSTGYLWNTEAFF. The chain combines TRBV6-2 or TRBV6-3 with TRBJ1-1; TCRdb proposes TRBD1, but this gene call is untestable without DNA. CDR1 is MNHEY and CDR2 is SVGEGT in the germline V gene. The CDR3 has 15 amino acids.

The chain carries TRBV3-1 and TRBJ2-7; TCRdb designates TRBD1, a call that cannot be tested without DNA. The CDR3 runs to 13 residues. In germline, CDR1 is LGHDT, CDR2 YNNKEL (reference sequence). The CDR3 sequence is CASSQSGFDEQYF.

This sequence joins TRBV6-5 and TRBJ2-1; the TCRdb D gene call, TRBD2, has no DNA to confirm it. Germline V gene data show CDR1 as MNHEY and CDR2 as SVGAGI. The CDR3 is 14 amino acids. The CDR3 protein is CASSDSVAYNEQFF.

The chain carries TRBV7-9 and TRBJ1-1. Germline V gene sequence: CDR1 SEHNR, CDR2 FQNEAQ (reference sequence). This CDR3 has 15 amino acids. The CDR3: CASSLVGPMGTEAFF.

This sequence joins TRBV5-1 and TRBJ2-3; TCRdb proposes TRBD1, but this gene call is untestable without DNA. There are 17 residues in the CDR3. Germline V gene data show CDR1 as SGHRS and CDR2 as YFSETQ. CDR3 sequence: CASSLDMGGDYTDTQYF.

The chain recombines TRBV11-3 with TRBJ2-5; the TRBD2 assignment by TCRdb is unverifiable without DNA. The germline CDR1 and CDR2 sequences are SGHNT and YENEEA. This CDR3 has 20 residues. The CDR3 sequence: CASSLRPPTTKVGIQETQYF. The full variable domain, its missing parts supplied by reference TRBV11-3 and TRBJ2-5, is EAGVVQSPRYKIIEKKQPVAFWCNPISGHNTLYWYLQNLGQGPELLIRYENEEAVDDSQLPKDRFSAERLKGVDSTLKIQPAELGDSAVYLCASSLRPPTTKVGIQETQYFGPGTRLLVL.

The chain combines TRBV12-3 or TRBV12-4 with TRBJ1-5; the D gene TCRdb calls, TRBD1, cannot be checked with no DNA. The CDR3 has 14 residues. The CDR3 here is CASSLGQGSQPQHF.

CDR3 in amino acids: CASSQEIGTEAFF. The V and J genes are TRBV14 and TRBJ1-1. This CDR3 spans 13 amino acids. Germline lookup yields CDR1 SGHDN and CDR2 FVKESK.

This chain's CDR3 is CASSSPSSYEQYF. V gene TRBV5-1 combines with J gene TRBJ2-7; TCRdb indicates TRBD1, and absent DNA this call remains unverified. The CDR3 length is 13 residues. Germline lookup yields CDR1 SGHRS and CDR2 YFSETQ.

The chain employs TRBV11-2 and TRBJ2-1; the TCRdb D gene call, TRBD1, has no DNA to confirm it. The CDR3 is 16 amino acids. The germline gives CDR1 SGHAT, CDR2 FQNNGV. CDR3 sequence: CASSSRGRERFNEQFF. The whole variable domain, filled in from reference TRBV11-2 and TRBJ2-1, reads EAGVAQSPRYKIIEKRQSVAFWCNPISGHATLYWYQQILGQGPKLLIQFQNNGVVDDSQLPKDRFSAERLKGVDSTLKIQPAKLEDSAVYLCASSSRGRERFNEQFFGPGTRLTVL.

The rearrangement joins TRBV29-1 to TRBJ2-1; absent DNA, TCRdb's TRBD1 call cannot be checked. The CDR3 length is 13 residues. Germline lookup yields CDR1 SQVTM and CDR2 ANQGSEA. CDR3: CSVPGSVVTGQFF.

The chain combines TRBV28 with TRBJ2-7; the D gene TCRdb calls, TRBD1, cannot be checked with no DNA. The CDR3 extends over 14 amino acids. From germline, CDR1 is MDHEN and CDR2 SYDVKM. The CDR3 region is CASSLLGQSYEQYF.

V gene TRBV7-9 combines with J gene TRBJ1-5; TCRdb selects TRBD1, and the lack of DNA leaves this call unchecked. The CDR3 loop spans 14 amino acids. The germline CDR1 and CDR2 sequences are SEHNR and FQNEAQ (reference sequence). The CDR3 region is CASSPRDSNQPQHF. Full variable domain (rest looked up from reference TRBV7-9 and TRBJ1-5): DTGVSQNPRHKITKRGQNVTFRCDPISEHNRLYWYRQTLGQGPEFLTYFQNEAQLEKSRLLSDRFSAERPKGSFSTLEIQRTEQGDSAMYLCASSPRDSNQPQHFGDGTRLSIL.

CDR3 region: CAIASLEAYGDQPQHF. J is TRBJ1-5 and V is TRBV7-9. The germline gives CDR1 SEHNR, CDR2 FQNEAQ (reference sequence). The CDR3 runs to 16 residues.

The CDR3 sequence: CASSLVWQSQGAHEQYF. The V and J genes are TRBV7-8 and TRBJ2-7; the D call from TCRdb, TRBD1, cannot be confirmed without DNA. This CDR3 spans 17 amino acids. Germline assignment: CDR1 SGHVS and CDR2 FQNEAQ.

The CDR3 spells CASSGWPGGADTQYF. This chain joins TRBV7-2 and TRBJ2-3; there is no DNA to check the TCRdb D call of TRBD1. Germline CDR1 SGHTA, CDR2 FQGNSA. CDR3 size: 15 residues.

This chain joins TRBV5-1 and TRBJ2-3; the TRBD2 assignment by TCRdb is unverifiable without DNA. This CDR3 contains 17 residues. Germline assignment: CDR1 SGHRS and CDR2 YFSETQ. The CDR3 sequence: CASSLEGSGGITDTQYF.

This sequence joins TRBV28 and TRBJ2-1. The germline gives CDR1 MDHEN, CDR2 SYDVKM. CDR3 length equals 13 residues. CDR3 residues: CASRRVAYNEQFF.

J is TRBJ2-1 and V is TRBV7-3; checking the TCRdb D call of TRBD1 is not possible without DNA. Germline values: CDR1 SGHTA, CDR2 FQGTGA. This CDR3 comprises 12 residues. The chain's CDR3 is CASSSPPNEQFF.

This chain links TRBV7-9 with TRBJ1-1; TCRdb picks TRBD1, but there is no DNA to check that call. This CDR3 is 15 amino acids long. Germline V gives CDR1 SEHNR, CDR2 FQNEAQ (reference sequence). CDR3 in amino acids: CASSARTGLNTEAFF. Full variable domain (rest looked up from reference TRBV7-9 and TRBJ1-1): DTGVSQNPRHKITKRGQNVTFRCDPISEHNRLYWYRQTLGQGPEFLTYFQNEAQLEKSRLLSDRFSAERPKGSFSTLEIQRTEQGDSAMYLCASSARTGLNTEAFFGQGTRLTVV.